This TCR beta chain was profiled in a study of blood T cell repertoires in COVID-19. This CDR3 has 15 residues. Germline V gene lookup returns CDR1 MRHNA and CDR2 SNTAGT. As regards this clone: Germline and junction disagree at one end, which may indicate a read error.

Sequencing was performed with immunoSEQ multiplex PCR; in TCRdb, only in-frame clones are kept and a portion is missing. The table records roughly 230,000 clones, 65% to 90% of them present only once. Sequencing input: peripheral blood. This sequence joins TRBV6-4 and TRBJ1-6, with D unclear. This TCR was recovered from a woman between 50 and 59 years old with acute or convalescent COVID-19. CDR3 in amino acids: CASRDSSSYNSPLHF. As DNA, the CDR3 is TGTGCCAGCAGGGACTCGAGCTCCTATAATTCACCCCTCCACTTT.